These T cell receptor beta chains were read from a single sample in a study of Graves' ophthalmopathy and Graves' hyperthyroidism. TCRdb re-derived calls from the multiplex PCR reads in MiXCR, one entry per CDR3 protein. The table shows 300,000 to 350,000 distinct CDR3 sequences, with 15% to 20% occurring only once. Sequencing was done on a sample of peripheral blood. The receptors here all came from an adult man with Graves' ophthalmopathy. CDR3s leave out the opening cysteine and the closing phenylalanine or tryptophan. Where a row states a size, it is once, few, many or the class of an expanded clone; other rows omit it.

>TRBV20-1|many
SARDPRTGTNGELF
>TRBV6-2/TRBV6-3|NA
ASSYVGLAVETQY
>TRBV19|NA
ASTPSRYNYGYT
>TRBV12-3/TRBV12-4|many
ASSAGIAKNIQY
>TRBV7-2|once
ASSLSWPGNGYT
>TRBV6-1|once
ASKVGTYTGELF
>TRBV6-5|NA
ASSYSEGRTEAF
>TRBV7-9|many
ASSLAELGHDGYT
>TRBV19|many
ASSIPQGRSTEAF
>TRBV18|many
ASSPRGTGTETQY
>TRBV27|many
ASSRRTGVGQETQY
>TRBV4-1|many
ASSQPTGDYEQY
>TRBV20-1|many
SASSGMNTEAF
>TRBV7-2|many
ASRRGSSAGELF
>TRBV6-1|NA
ASKKGQGAYEQY
>TRBV9|NA
ASSAGQGAVGYT
>TRBV11-2|NA
ASSLDLREGPQETQY
>TRBV6-5|many
ASSLERGTGELF
>TRBV6-2/TRBV6-3|many
ASRTQRLAGGPQETQY
>TRBV4-3|many
ASSSGTGPYGYT
>TRBV2|many
ASLPDSSNQPQH
>TRBV28|many
ATDKTDRALMMETQY
>TRBV6-5|many
ASRGPTLYGYT
>TRBV6-1|many
ASRGPEGSGANVLT
>TRBV30|many
AWSTGAPYGYT
>TRBV20-1|NA
SAGLAGVQY
>TRBV6-4|many
ASRNELTGTGGPARNQPQH
>TRBV2|many
ASRAGQGGTGELF
>TRBV24-1|many
ATNRGLETQY
>TRBV25-1|many
ASSELQTAEETQY
>TRBV4-1|many
ASSQVGLAEGDQETQY
>TRBV6-2/TRBV6-3|many
ASTEPGQGDSYEQY
>TRBV12-3/TRBV12-4|NA
ASSLMNTGELF
>TRBV29-1|many
SVEVGYTEAF
>TRBV14|many
ASSQLRGAGNTEAF
>TRBV7-9|many
ASSFWAAGSEQY
>TRBV9|NA
ASSVTLEPGPLNYGYT
>TRBV27|NA
ASSGGQGLGSPLH
>TRBV6-2/TRBV6-3|many
ASSWGTRSAEAF
>TRBV18|many
ASSPDRVVGNTIY
>TRBV12-3/TRBV12-4|NA
ASTRQMNTEAF
>TRBV20-1|many
SANPEGSGKYEQY
>TRBV5-1|few
ASSPMRGDQPQH
>TRBV2|NA
AFRVGTEYGYT
>TRBV6-1|many
ASSPDRVGSYEQY
>TRBV3-1|many
ASSQDGPGANSPLH
>TRBV7-6|many
ASSSGFGYEQY